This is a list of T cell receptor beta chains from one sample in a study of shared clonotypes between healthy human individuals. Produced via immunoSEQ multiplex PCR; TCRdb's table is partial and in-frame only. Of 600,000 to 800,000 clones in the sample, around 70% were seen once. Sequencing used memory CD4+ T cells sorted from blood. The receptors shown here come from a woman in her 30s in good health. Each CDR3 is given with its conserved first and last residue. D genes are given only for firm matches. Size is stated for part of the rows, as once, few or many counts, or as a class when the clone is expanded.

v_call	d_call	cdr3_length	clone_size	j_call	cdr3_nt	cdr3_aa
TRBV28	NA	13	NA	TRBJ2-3	TGTGCCAGCGAATTGTCTAGCACAGATACGCAGTATTTT	CASELSSTDTQYF
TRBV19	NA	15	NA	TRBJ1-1	TGTGCCAGTAGTACCAAGGGAGACAGGAGAACTGAAGCTTTCTTT	CASSTKGDRRTEAFF
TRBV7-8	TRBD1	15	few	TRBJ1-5	TGTGCCAGCAGCTCCAGGGGGCCCTACAATCAGCCCCAGCATTTT	CASSSRGPYNQPQHF
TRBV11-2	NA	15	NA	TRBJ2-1	TGTGCCAGCACCACTCTCCTGGGCTCCTACAATGAGCAGTTCTTC	CASTTLLGSYNEQFF
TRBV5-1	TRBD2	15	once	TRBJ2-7	TGCGCCAGCAGCGGCATAGCGGGAGCGAGGGACGAGCAGTACTTC	CASSGIAGARDEQYF
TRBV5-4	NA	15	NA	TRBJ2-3	TGTGCCAGCAGCTTGGCAGGGGTACGCACAGATACGCAGTATTTT	CASSLAGVRTDTQYF
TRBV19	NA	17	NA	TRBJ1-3	TGTGCCAGTAGTATAGCGGGCAGCCCTCGGTCTGGAAACACCATATATTTT	CASSIAGSPRSGNTIYF
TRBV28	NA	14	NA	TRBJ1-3	TGTGCCAGCAGTTTTGATAGCAGGGCTAACACCATATATTTT	CASSFDSRANTIYF
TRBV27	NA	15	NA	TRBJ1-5	TGTGCCAGCAGTCCCCTTGGAGGGGGTGATCAGCCCCAGCATTTT	CASSPLGGGDQPQHF
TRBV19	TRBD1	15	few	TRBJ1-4	TGTGCCAGTAGTGGGGGACAGGGTCTACGCGAAAAACTGTTTTTT	CASSGGQGLREKLFF
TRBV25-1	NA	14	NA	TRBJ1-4	TGTGCCAGCAGTAGAGGGCGGGATAATGAAAAACTGTTTTTT	CASSRGRDNEKLFF
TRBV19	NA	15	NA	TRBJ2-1	TGTGCCAGTAGTATCAAGCCTGAGCCCTACAATGAGCAGTTCTTC	CASSIKPEPYNEQFF
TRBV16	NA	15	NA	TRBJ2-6	TGTGCCAGCAGCCAAAGCTCCTCTGGGGCCAACGTCCTGACTTTC	CASSQSSSGANVLTF
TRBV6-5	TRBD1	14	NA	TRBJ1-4	TGTGCCAGCAGAGAATCGACAGGGAGGGAAAAACTGTTTTTT	CASRESTGREKLFF
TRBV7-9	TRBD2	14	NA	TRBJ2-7	TGTGCCAGCAGCTTAAGCGGGAGAGTAAACGAGCAGTACTTC	CASSLSGRVNEQYF
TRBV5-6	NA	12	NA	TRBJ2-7	TGTGCCAGCAGCCTCCCTCCGGGACAGCAGTACTTC	CASSLPPGQQYF
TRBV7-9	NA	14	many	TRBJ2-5	TGTGCCAGCAGCTTTGAACCCAACCAAGAGACCCAGTACTTC	CASSFEPNQETQYF
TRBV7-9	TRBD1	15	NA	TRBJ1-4	TGTGCCAGCAGCACAACAGGGGTCCCTAATGAAAAACTGTTTTTT	CASSTTGVPNEKLFF
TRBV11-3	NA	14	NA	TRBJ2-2	TGTGCCAGCAAGCTGGGGACCAACACCGGGGAGCTGTTTTTT	CASKLGTNTGELFF
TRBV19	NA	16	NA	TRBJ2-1	TGTGCCAGTAGTATAGTTGGAGGGAGAGCCTACAATGAGCAGTTCTTC	CASSIVGGRAYNEQFF
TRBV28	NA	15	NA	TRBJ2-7	TGTGCCAGCAGCCCTGGGACGGAAAGATCCTACGAGCAGTACTTC	CASSPGTERSYEQYF
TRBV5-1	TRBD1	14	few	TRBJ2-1	TGCGCCAGCAGCCTGGGACAGGTCGACAATGAGCAGTTCTTC	CASSLGQVDNEQFF
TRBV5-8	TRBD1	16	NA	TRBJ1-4	TGTGCCAGCAGCCGACCGACAGGGAGTATTAATGAAAAACTGTTTTTT	CASSRPTGSINEKLFF
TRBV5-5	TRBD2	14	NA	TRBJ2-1	TGTGCCAGCAGCACCGGGACTAGCATGAATGAGCAGTTCTTC	CASSTGTSMNEQFF
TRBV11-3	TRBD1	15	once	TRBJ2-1	TGTGCCAGCAGCTCCGGACAGGGTCTCGCCAATGAGCAGTTCTTC	CASSSGQGLANEQFF
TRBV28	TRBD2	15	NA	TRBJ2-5	TGTGCCAGCAGTTTTCGGCGGGAGTATCAAGAGACCCAGTACTTC	CASSFRREYQETQYF
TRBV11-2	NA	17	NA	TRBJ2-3	TGTGCCAGCAGCTTTTACCGGGGAGAAGGTGGCACAGATACGCAGTATTTT	CASSFYRGEGGTDTQYF
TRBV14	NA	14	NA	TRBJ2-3	TGTGCCAGCAGCCAAGGAGAAATCACAGATACGCAGTATTTT	CASSQGEITDTQYF
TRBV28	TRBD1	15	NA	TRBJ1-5	TGTGCCAGCAGTTGGGGGACAGGGGGCGGTCAGCCCCAGCATTTT	CASSWGTGGGQPQHF
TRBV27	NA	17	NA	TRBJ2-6	TGTGCCAGCAGTTTCAGTAGACCCGGCGTGAAGGCCAACGTCCTGACTTTC	CASSFSRPGVKANVLTF
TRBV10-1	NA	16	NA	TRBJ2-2	TGCGCCAGCAGTGACTGGCCCGGGGGCGGCACCGGGGAGCTGTTTTTT	CASSDWPGGGTGELFF
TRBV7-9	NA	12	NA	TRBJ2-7	TGTGCCAGCAGCTGGGATACAGGAGAGCAGTACTTC	CASSWDTGEQYF
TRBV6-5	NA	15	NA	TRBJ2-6	TGTGCCAGCAGTTACAAAGGAACCGGGGCCAACGTCCTGACTTTC	CASSYKGTGANVLTF
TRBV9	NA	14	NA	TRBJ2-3	TGTGCCAGCAGCCCTCGAACTAGGGGGGATACGCAGTATTTT	CASSPRTRGDTQYF
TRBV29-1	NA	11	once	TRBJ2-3	TGCAGCGCCGGGGGACGGGATACGCAGTATTTT	CSAGGRDTQYF
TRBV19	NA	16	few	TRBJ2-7	TGTGCCAGTAGTATCTTTGGGCAGGGGATTCAGCGGGAGCAGTACTTC	CASSIFGQGIQREQYF
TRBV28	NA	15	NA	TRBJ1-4	TGTGCCAGCAGTTTAGGGTACGGGGGTCGGGAAAAACTGTTTTTT	CASSLGYGGREKLFF
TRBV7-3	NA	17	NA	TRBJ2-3	TGTGCCAGCAGCTTATCCGGACATCGAAAGGGTCCAGATACGCAGTATTTT	CASSLSGHRKGPDTQYF
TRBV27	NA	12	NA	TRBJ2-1	TGTGCCAGCAGTTTTAGGAAACATGAGCAGTTCTTC	CASSFRKHEQFF
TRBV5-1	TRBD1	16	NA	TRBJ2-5	TGCGCCAGCAGCTTACCCCGAGGACAGGGCCAAGAGACCCAGTACTTC	CASSLPRGQGQETQYF
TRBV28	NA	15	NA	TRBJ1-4	TGTGCCAGCAGTTTCCCTCCAGGGAAGGGAAGGAAACTGTTTTTT	CASSFPPGKGRKLFF
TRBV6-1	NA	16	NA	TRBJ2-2	TGTGCCAGCAGTGAAGTACAGGGTTTGGGCACCGGGGAGCTGTTTTTT	CASSEVQGLGTGELFF
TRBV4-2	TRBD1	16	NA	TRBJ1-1	TGTGCCAGCAGCCAAAAGGGGACAGCCATGAACACTGAAGCTTTCTTT	CASSQKGTAMNTEAFF
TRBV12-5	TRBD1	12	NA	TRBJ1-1	TGTGCTAGTGGTTTGGGACAGGGGCAGGCTTTCTTT	CASGLGQGQAFF
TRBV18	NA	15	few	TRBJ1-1	TGTGCCAGCTCAACGATACAGGAGGGGAACACTGAAGCTTTCTTT	CASSTIQEGNTEAFF
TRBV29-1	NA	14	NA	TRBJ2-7	TGCAGCGTTCAAGCCAAGGGGGGAGCCTACGAGCAGTACTTC	CSVQAKGGAYEQYF
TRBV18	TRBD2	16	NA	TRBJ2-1	TGTGCCAGCTCACCGGCCAGGACTAGCGGGAGAAAGGAGCAGTTCTTC	CASSPARTSGRKEQFF
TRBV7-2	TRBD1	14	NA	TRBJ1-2	TGTGCCAGCAGCCCGTACCAGGGGGAGGATGGCTACACCTTC	CASSPYQGEDGYTF